Shown below are 26 T cell receptor beta chains from a single sample sequenced in a study of blood T cell repertoires in COVID-19 (dated by TCRdb to the early 2020s). Library prep was done by the immunoSEQ multiplex PCR assay. What TCRdb holds here is the immuneACCESS table cut down to in-frame rearrangements. Part of the clones is not present; checked against another copy, under half of the missing clones reflect an unresolved V gene, and the others are unexplained. Within this sample are about 180,000 clones, with around 84% of them counted one time only. Around 7% of the sample is held by the ten biggest clonotypes. The sample was peripheral blood. The source is a middle-aged man with active or convalescent COVID-19.

The rearrangement links TRBV5-1 to TRBJ2-7, with 8 nucleotides matching TRBD2. The CDR3 runs to 16 residues. V was pared by 0 bases and J by 1 base, with 6 bases of the junction left unmatched. Per the germline V gene, CDR1 is SGHRS and CDR2 is YFSETQ. CDR3 nucleotide sequence: TGCGCCAGCAGCTTGGACAGCGGGGGCCCTTCCTACGAGCAGTACTTC. Its protein is CASSLDSGGPSYEQYF.

This chain links TRBV18 with TRBJ2-3, with 13 bases matching TRBD2. The CDR3 is made up of 15 amino acids. Losses at the gene ends were 4 bases for V and 5 bases for J; bases not matched to a gene: 3. Germline values: CDR1 KGHSH, CDR2 LQKENI. In DNA form, the CDR3 reads TGTGCCAGCTCACTCGGACTAGCGGGAGAAGATACGCAGTATTTT. Protein: CASSLGLAGEDTQYF.

The chain has TRBV5-1 and TRBJ2-2, with D tentatively TRBD2 (6 bases). The germline V gene has CDR1 SGHRS and CDR2 YFSETQ. Trimming took 5 bases from V and 0 from J, leaving 14 bases between them. The CDR3 contains 16 residues. CDR3 protein: CASRAVGTSNTGELFF. CDR3 bases: TGCGCCAGCAGAGCCGTCGGGACTTCGAACACCGGGGAGCTGTTTTTT.

V usage is TRBV7-9 and J usage is TRBJ2-2; D is possibly TRBD2 (6 bases). V lost 3 bases and J lost 6, with 11 bases in between. The CDR3 is 14 residues long. In germline, CDR1 is SEHNR, CDR2 FQNEAQ (reference sequence). The CDR3 sequence is CASSLLAGSGELFF. In nucleotides, the CDR3 is TGTGCCAGCAGCTTGCTGGCGGGATCCGGGGAGCTGTTTTTT.

The rearrangement links TRBV29-1 to TRBJ2-2, with 7 bases fitting TRBD1. The CDR3 runs 14 residues. V trimming: 6 bases; J trimming: 0 bases; junction bases outside the gene matches: 4. CDR1 and CDR2 from the germline V gene are SQVTM and ANQGSEA. The CDR3 DNA follows: TGCAGCGTCCCGGGACAGACGAACACCGGGGAGCTGTTTTTT. Translating it yields CSVPGQTNTGELFF.

V and J are TRBV21-1 and TRBJ1-6; the DNA was not compared with TRBD1, the D call given in the table. TRBV21-1 is shown as a pseudogene. The CDR3 is made up of 16 amino acids. The CDR3 region is CASSKVRTDNNSPLHF. The CDR3 DNA is TGTGCCAGCAGCAAAGTGAGGACAGATAATAATTCACCCCTCCACTTT.

The V and J genes are TRBV9 and TRBJ1-4, with a possible D match to TRBD1 (5 bases). Trimming cost V 4 bases and J 7 bases, with 14 bases left between them. Germline V lookup: CDR1 SGDLS, CDR2 YYNGEE. The CDR3 loop spans 14 amino acids. This CDR3 is CASSRRQGGEKLFF. The CDR3 DNA sequence: TGTGCCAGCAGCCGACGGCAGGGAGGTGAAAAACTGTTTTTT.

The chain links TRBV19 to TRBJ1-4, with D hard to call. The ends were cut back, 7 bases at V and 7 bases at J, with 10 bases in the middle. The V gene's germline CDR1 is LNHDA and CDR2 SQIVND (reference sequence). This CDR3 is 12 amino acids long. The CDR3 here is CASMASGEKLFF. DNA of the CDR3: TGTGCCAGTATGGCTAGCGGTGAAAAACTGTTTTTT.

J is TRBJ2-4 and V is TRBV4-3; 8 nucleotides match TRBD2. There are 15 residues in the CDR3. Germline trimming cut 3 bases from V and 1 base from J; bases unmatched to any gene: 2. Germline V lookup: CDR1 LGHNA, CDR2 YSLEER. CDR3 nucleotide sequence: TGCGCCAGCAGCCATCCTAGCGGGGCCAAAAACATTCAGTACTTC. Its translation: CASSHPSGAKNIQYF.

The chain employs TRBV27 and TRBJ2-1, with 15 bases matching TRBD2. CDR3 size: 17 residues. Germline trimming cut 7 bases from V and 3 bases from J; bases unmatched to any gene: 7. In germline, CDR1 is MNHEY, CDR2 SMNVEV (reference sequence). CDR3 sequence: CASKRGTSGRHYNEQFF. In DNA form, the CDR3 reads TGTGCCAGCAAAAGAGGGACTAGCGGGAGGCACTACAATGAGCAGTTCTTC.

The chain has TRBV6-5 and TRBJ2-1; TRBD1 matches 9 bases. Germline CDR1 MNHEY, CDR2 SVGAGI. Unmatched junction bases numbered 5, after V lost 6 bases and J lost 8 bases. The CDR3 covers 13 residues. CDR3 bases: TGTGCCAGCAGGGGGACAGGGATCGATGAGCAGTTCTTC. Translating it yields CASRGTGIDEQFF.

This rearrangement joins TRBV19 to TRBJ1-3; D unclear. The CDR3 runs 12 residues. Germline lookup yields CDR1 LNHDA and CDR2 SQIVND (reference sequence). The V end was cut by 10 bases, the J end by 1 base, with 8 bases between. In DNA, the CDR3 is TGTGCCACCAGAGGGTCTGGAAACACCATATATTTT. Its translation is CATRGSGNTIYF.

The V call is TRBV9, the J call TRBJ2-5; D gene uncertain. The length of the CDR3 is 14 residues. Germline CDR1 and CDR2: SGDLS and YYNGEE. The ends were cut back, 4 bases at V and 2 bases at J, with 12 bases in the middle. The CDR3 bases are TGTGCCAGCAGCCCGGGTGGCGAACAAGAGACCCAGTACTTC. Residues: CASSPGGEQETQYF.

This chain links TRBV2 with TRBJ2-7, with D uncertain. Looked up from germline, CDR1 is SNHLY and CDR2 is FYNNEI. The CDR3 runs 11 residues. Trimming cost V 4 bases and J 3 bases, with 4 bases left between them. CDR3 amino acids: CASSVLYEQYF. CDR3 bases: TGTGCCAGCAGTGTCCTCTACGAGCAGTACTTC.

In its sample, this clone was seen once. The chain has TRBV6-6 and TRBJ1-6, with 9 bases aligning to TRBD1. V trimming: 5 bases; J trimming: 9 bases; junction bases outside the gene matches: 5. CDR3 size: 14 residues. Germline V gene lookup returns CDR1 MNHNY and CDR2 SVGAGI (reference sequence). CDR3: CASSRDRDVSPLHF. The CDR3 DNA reads as TGTGCCAGCAGTCGGGACAGGGATGTTTCACCCCTCCACTTT.

Here the CDR3 DNA reads TGCGCCAGCAGCCAAGTGGGACTAGCGGACACAGATACGCAGTATTTT. It yields the protein CASSQVGLADTDTQYF. This chain connects TRBV4-1 to TRBJ2-3, with 11 bases lining up with TRBD2. This CDR3 is built from 16 residues. CDR1 is MGHRA, CDR2 YSYEKL, per germline. V trimming: 1 base; J trimming: 2 bases; junction bases outside the gene matches: 2.

The chain carries TRBV7-2 and TRBJ2-2, with 7 bases matching TRBD2. Per the germline V gene, CDR1 is SGHTA and CDR2 is FQGNSA. The CDR3 loop spans 16 amino acids. The trim removed 1 base at V and 1 base at J, leaving 3 bases unmatched. For the CDR3, the DNA is TGTGCCAGCAGCTTAGTTGCTAGCGGGAACACCGGGGAGCTGTTTTTT. As protein: CASSLVASGNTGELFF. Together with reference TRBV7-2 and TRBJ2-2, the CDR3 gives the full variable domain: GAGVSQSPSNKVTEKGKDVELRCDPISGHTALYWYRQSLGQGLEFLIYFQGNSAPDKSGLPSDRFSAERTGGSVSTLTIQRTQQEDSAVYLCASSLVASGNTGELFFGEGSRLTVL.

The chain couples TRBV11-2 to TRBJ2-6, with a tentative D call TRBD1 (6 bases). The germline gives CDR1 SGHAT, CDR2 FQNNGV. The CDR3 runs 17 residues. V shed 5 bases and J shed 3 bases, with 17 bases lying between them. CDR3 sequence (DNA): TGTGCCAGCAGCCCCGGACAGAGGGTAGGTGGGGCCAACGTCCTGACTTTC. Amino acids: CASSPGQRVGGANVLTF.

V gene TRBV6-5 combines with J gene TRBJ2-7, with 9 nucleotides matching TRBD1. The CDR3 is 15 residues long. Germline V gene sequence: CDR1 MNHEY, CDR2 SVGAGI. Unmatched junction bases numbered 10, after V lost 5 bases and J lost 5 bases. The CDR3 loop reads CASSISTGGVHEQYF. CDR3 bases: TGTGCCAGCAGTATCTCGACAGGGGGTGTACACGAGCAGTACTTC.

V gene TRBV4-3 combines with J gene TRBJ2-3; D perhaps matches TRBD2 (5 bases). CDR1 and CDR2 (germline): LGHNA, YSLEER. Trimming left V 0 bases short and J 0 bases short, with 7 bases between. The length of the CDR3 is 15 residues. CDR3 sequence: CASSQDRGSTDTQYF. In DNA form, the CDR3 reads TGCGCCAGCAGCCAAGACCGGGGTAGCACAGATACGCAGTATTTT.

J is TRBJ1-2 and V is TRBV12-1; the table gives TRBD1 as D, unverified against the DNA. TRBV12-1 is described as a pseudogene. This CDR3 is 15 amino acids long. CDR3 in amino acids: CASSCDDREDYGYTF. CDR3 DNA: TGTGCCAGCAGCTGTGACGACAGGGAAGACTATGGCTACACCTTC.

The genes are TRBV4-3 and TRBJ2-1; TRBD2 agrees at 8 bases. From germline, CDR1 is LGHNA and CDR2 YSLEER. The CDR3 runs to 16 residues. V lost 0 bases, J lost 4 bases, and 5 bases stayed unmatched. CDR3 sequence reads: CASSQDVTSAYNEQFF. The CDR3 region has the DNA TGCGCCAGCAGCCAAGATGTGACTAGCGCATACAATGAGCAGTTCTTC.

The CDR3 spells CASSESLRGHAEAFF. DNA for the CDR3: TGTGCCAGCAGTGAATCCCTCAGGGGGCACGCTGAAGCTTTCTTT. The gene calls are TRBV25-1 and TRBJ1-1, with TRBD1 identical over 8 bases. In germline, CDR1 is MGHDK, CDR2 SYGVNS. Unmatched junction bases numbered 7, after V lost 1 base and J lost 6 bases. This CDR3 is 15 amino acids long.

CDR3 DNA: TGTGCCAGCAGCTTAAACCCCGCGACTAGTAACTACGAGCAGTACTTC. Protein product: CASSLNPATSNYEQYF. The chain joins TRBV11-3 to TRBJ2-7; D possibly corresponds to TRBD2 (6 bases). The V end was cut by 2 bases, the J end by 3 bases, with 17 bases between. Germline V gives CDR1 SGHNT, CDR2 YENEEA. This CDR3 is built from 16 residues.

The chain links TRBV29-1 to TRBJ1-5; 9 bases are a match to TRBD1. The CDR3 runs 16 residues. Trimming cost V 6 bases and J 0 bases; bases outside gene matches: 9. CDR1 is SQVTM and CDR2 is ANQGSEA in the germline V gene. The CDR3 reads CSVKDRGDFSNQPQHF. The DNA for the CDR3 is TGCAGCGTCAAGGACAGGGGCGACTTTAGCAATCAGCCCCAGCATTTT.

This chain links TRBV4-3 with TRBJ2-7; 10 bases map to TRBD1. Germline CDR1 is LGHNA and CDR2 is YSLEER. The CDR3 covers 15 residues. V lost 1 base to trimming and J lost 3 bases; unmatched junction nucleotides: 3. The CDR3 sequence: CASSQGRTGGYEQYF. The CDR3 bases are TGCGCCAGCAGCCAAGGTCGGACAGGGGGCTACGAGCAGTACTTC.